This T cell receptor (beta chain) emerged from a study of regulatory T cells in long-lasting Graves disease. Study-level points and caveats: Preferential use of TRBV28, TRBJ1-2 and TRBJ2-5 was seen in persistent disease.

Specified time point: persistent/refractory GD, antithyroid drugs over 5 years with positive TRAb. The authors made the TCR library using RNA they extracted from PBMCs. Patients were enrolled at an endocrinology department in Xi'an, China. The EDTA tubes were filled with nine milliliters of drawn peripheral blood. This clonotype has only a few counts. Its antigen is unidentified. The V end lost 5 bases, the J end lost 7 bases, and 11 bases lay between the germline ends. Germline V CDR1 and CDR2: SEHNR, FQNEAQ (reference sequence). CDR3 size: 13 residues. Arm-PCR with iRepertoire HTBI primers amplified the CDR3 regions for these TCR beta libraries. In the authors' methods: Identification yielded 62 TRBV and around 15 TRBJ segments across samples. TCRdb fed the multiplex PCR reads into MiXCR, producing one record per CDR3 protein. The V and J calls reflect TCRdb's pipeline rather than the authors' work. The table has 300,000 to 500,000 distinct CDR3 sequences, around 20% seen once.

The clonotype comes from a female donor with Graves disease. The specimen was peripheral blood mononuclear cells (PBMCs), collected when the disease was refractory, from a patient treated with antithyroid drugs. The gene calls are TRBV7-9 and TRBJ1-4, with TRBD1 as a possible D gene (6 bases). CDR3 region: CASSAGTFEKLFF. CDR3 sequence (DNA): TGTGCCAGCAGCGCCGGGACATTTGAAAAACTGTTTTTT.